This TCR beta chain was observed in a study of spatial heterogeneity in lung cancer. Study context: Available PBMC from follow-up, collected a median of about 25 months after resection, underwent sequencing.

Time point denoted: blood at routine non-recurrence follow-up after resection. The sequenced material consisted of unsorted whole RNA from tumor, nontumor lung or frozen PBMC. This clonotype has just a few counts. On each TCR cDNA molecule, a unique molecular identifier was present. TCRdb processed the 5' RACE reads anew with MiXCR; each CDR3 protein has one entry. Found here are about 30,000 distinct CDR3 sequences, about 6.3% of them singletons; the top ten hold 22%. Germline lookup yields CDR1 MGHRA and CDR2 YSYEKL. V gave up 7 bases and J gave up 2 bases, with 11 bases separating them. This CDR3 contains 14 residues.

V is TRBV4-1 and J is TRBJ2-2; D perhaps matches TRBD1 (5 bases). The input for sequencing was PBMCs, taken at follow-up. The receptor comes from a male donor with early-stage non-small cell lung cancer. The DNA for the CDR3 is TGCGCCAGCACTACCGGACAAAACACCGGGGAGCTGTTTTTT. Amino acid sequence: CASTTGQNTGELFF.